The 5 T cell receptor beta chains presented below share a single source sample, sequenced in a study of blood T cell repertoires in COVID-19. TCRdb's copy holds only in-frame clones and misses some; the assay was immunoSEQ multiplex PCR. Here the sample spans 95,000 to 100,000 clones, roughly nine tenths being singletons. What was sequenced was peripheral blood. Receptors were obtained from a man aged 50-60 years with acute or convalescent COVID-19.

The chain joins TRBV7-2 to TRBJ2-3; 9 nucleotides line up with TRBD2. With V trimmed by 2 bases and J by 1 base, 7 bases remained unmatched. CDR3 length: 17 amino acids. Germline loops: CDR1 SGHTA, CDR2 FQGNSA. The CDR3 loop reads CASSLRARTSGTDTQYF. CDR3 DNA: TGTGCCAGCAGCTTAAGAGCTCGGACTAGCGGCACAGATACGCAGTATTTT.

The chain combines TRBV19 with TRBJ1-3, with D perhaps TRBD1 (5 bases). Germline V gives CDR1 LNHDA, CDR2 SQIVND (reference sequence). This CDR3 is 14 amino acids long. The germline V and J ends were trimmed by 3 bases and 8 bases, with 14 bases remaining between them. The CDR3 region has the DNA TGTGCCAGTAGTATTCGTCAGGGAGGAGACACCATATATTTT. Residues: CASSIRQGGDTIYF.

The CDR3 sequence: CASSFLGGGTDTQYF. The CDR3 nucleotides read TGTGCCAGCAGCTTTCTTGGCGGGGGAACAGATACGCAGTATTTT. This rearrangement joins TRBV5-5 to TRBJ2-3, with 7 bases that match TRBD2. This CDR3 has 15 amino acids. Per the germline V gene, CDR1 is SGHKS and CDR2 is YYEKEE (reference sequence). The trim removed 2 bases at V and 3 bases at J, leaving 6 bases unmatched.

V usage is TRBV3-1 (or the pseudogene TRBV3-2) and J usage is TRBJ2-7; 10 bases are a match to TRBD1. The trim removed 2 bases at V and 6 bases at J, leaving 7 bases unmatched. CDR3 size: 15 residues. Germline V CDR1 and CDR2: LGHDT, YNNKEL (reference sequence). The CDR3 nucleotides are TGTGCCAGCAGCCAACGGAGACAGGGGGCTGCCGAGCAGTACTTC. Amino acid sequence: CASSQRRQGAAEQYF.

This chain connects TRBV12-5 to TRBJ1-1; a possible D gene is TRBD1 (5 bases). In germline, CDR1 is LGHNT, CDR2 FRNRAP. The CDR3 consists of 13 residues. V gave up 0 bases and J gave up 8 bases, with 10 bases separating them. For the CDR3, the DNA is TGTGCTAGTGGTTTGGTACAGGCTACCGAAGCTTTCTTT. As protein: CASGLVQATEAFF.